This T cell receptor beta chain is from a study of blood T cell repertoires in COVID-19. Whole-study context: Acute and convalescent COVID-19 specimens originated in the United States, Italy and Spain.

This clone was seen a single time. As originally analysed: Estimated nucleated cell counts came from reference gene primer amplification. Assay: immunoSEQ multiplex PCR; the TCRdb copy retains only in-frame clones and omits some. Clone size and V and J calls were adopted from that table, with D and trimming inferred from the DNA. The sample records around 250,000 clones, about 87% being singletons. Sequenced: peripheral blood. The origin of this receptor is a woman in her 70s with active or convalescent COVID-19.

The CDR3 is CASSFAGAEAFF. In DNA form, the CDR3 reads TGTGCCAGCAGCTTTGCAGGTGCTGAAGCTTTCTTT. The chain carries TRBV11-2 and TRBJ1-1; D uncertain. The CDR3 contains 12 residues. The ends were cut back, 3 bases at V and 6 bases at J, with 8 bases in the middle. From germline, CDR1 is SGHAT and CDR2 FQNNGV.